This T cell receptor beta chain appears in the sequencing data of a study of shared clonotypes between healthy human individuals. Study summary: A couple of female and a few male donors aged 18 to 49 were enrolled. Findings of the study overall: Limitation of the genetic and exposure-history diversity represented came from the few donors.

Produced via immunoSEQ multiplex PCR; TCRdb's table is partial and in-frame only. The sample consists of over a million clones, roughly 80% of them appearing once. About this clone: What it recognizes is unknown.

V shed 1 base, J shed 3 bases, and the junction held 9 bases outside the gene matches. Per the germline V gene, CDR1 is SGHRS and CDR2 is YFSETQ. CDR3 length equals 17 residues. The clonotype was recovered from a man aged 18 to 29 in good health. The rearrangement uses TRBV5-1 and TRBJ2-3; 9 nucleotides line up with TRBD1. The source material was memory CD4+ T cells sorted from blood. The subset: CD45RA-negative fraction. CDR3 in DNA: TGCGCCAGCAGCTTGATGGGGGGACAGGGAGGGACAGATACGCAGTATTTT. Protein product: CASSLMGGQGGTDTQYF.